The T cell receptor (beta chain) described here comes from a study of T cell responses to AZD1222 COVID-19 vaccine. Sequencing used immunoSEQ multiplex PCR; TCRdb keeps in-frame clones, though not all of them. In the table there are about 93,000 clones, roughly nine tenths of which are singletons. J gave up 1 base and V 4 bases, and 12 bases lay outside the gene matches. CDR3 length: 20 amino acids. The germline V gene encodes CDR1 LGHDT and CDR2 YNNKEL (reference sequence). The chain links TRBV3-1 (or the pseudogene TRBV3-2) to TRBJ1-6, with 11 nucleotides matching TRBD1. This TCR was recovered from an adult in good health. The sequencing used peripheral blood, collected on day 0 of MenACWY control vaccination. CDR3 bases: TGTGCCAGCAGCCGAGGGACAGGGGGTTTCTCTGAGTCCTATAATTCACCCCTCCACTTT. Its protein product is CASSRGTGGFSESYNSPLHF.